Below are 18 T cell receptor beta chains sequenced from a single sample in a study of control samples from healthy donors and cancer patients. Clones were sequenced by immunoSEQ multiplex PCR, and TCRdb holds only the in-frame ones, with some missing. This sample has 150,000 or so clones, with around 94% found just once. The specimen sequenced was blood. These receptors all stem from a man aged 35 to 55 in good health.

The chain recombines TRBV27 with TRBJ1-2; 9 bases are a match to TRBD1. The CDR3 is 15 residues long. From germline, CDR1 is MNHEY and CDR2 SMNVEV (reference sequence). V lost 0 bases, J lost 6 bases, and 5 bases stayed unmatched. The CDR3 nucleotides read TGTGCCAGCAGTTTATCGGACAGGGGTCGGGATGGCTACACCTTC. Translating gives CASSLSDRGRDGYTF.

The V call is TRBV5-1, the J call TRBJ1-1; a weak D match, TRBD1 (5 bases). The CDR3 contains 13 residues. Germline V gives CDR1 SGHRS, CDR2 YFSETQ. The ends were cut back, 4 bases at V and 4 bases at J, with 11 bases in the middle. The CDR3 DNA reads as TGCGCCAGCAGCAAGACTGGGGGCACTGAAGCTTTCTTT. Amino acids: CASSKTGGTEAFF.

The V call is TRBV7-2, the J call TRBJ1-3, with 7 bases matching TRBD1. The CDR3 totals 15 residues. V shed 4 bases, J shed 3 bases, and the junction held 6 bases outside the gene matches. CDR1 and CDR2 (germline): SGHTA, FQGNSA. In DNA, the CDR3 is TGTGCCAGCAGCTCTCAGGGGGGGCTTGGAAACACCATATATTTT. This translates into CASSSQGGLGNTIYF.

The rearrangement links TRBV24-1 to TRBJ2-2; 8 positions match TRBD2. The CDR3 has 16 amino acids. The germline V gene has CDR1 KGHDR and CDR2 SFDVKD. The V and J ends lost 1 base and 4 bases, in that order; junction bases with no gene match: 4. The CDR3 DNA is TGTGCCACCAGTGATTTCACGGGGGGGCTCACCGGGGAGCTGTTTTTT. The encoded protein is CATSDFTGGLTGELFF.

This clone was seen a few times. This rearrangement joins TRBV5-4 to TRBJ1-3; 7 nucleotides align to TRBD1. The CDR3 has 18 amino acids. Looked up from germline, CDR1 is SGHNT and CDR2 is YYREEE (reference sequence). Trimming at V came to 0 bases and at J to 0 bases, leaving 9 bases not matched to a gene. CDR3 sequence (DNA): TGTGCCAGCAGCTTGGGGGGGGGACAGCTTAACTCTGGAAACACCATATATTTT. It translates to CASSLGGGQLNSGNTIYF. The whole variable domain, remainder taken from reference TRBV5-4 and TRBJ1-3, is ETGVTQSPTHLIKTRGQQVTLRCSSQSGHNTVSWYQQALGQGPQFIFQYYREEENGRGNFPPRFSGLQFPNYSSELNVNALELDDSALYLCASSLGGGQLNSGNTIYFGEGSWLTVV.

The CDR3, as DNA: TGCAGCGTTAATGGGGGCGCTTACAATGAGCAGTTCTTC. It codes for CSVNGGAYNEQFF. The chain recombines TRBV29-1 with TRBJ2-1; tentative D call: TRBD1 (6 bases). CDR1 is SQVTM, CDR2 ANQGSEA, per germline. The CDR3 loop spans 13 amino acids. The V gene lost 5 bases and the J gene lost 4 bases, with 12 bases spanning the gap.

This clone was recorded once. V and J are TRBV18 and TRBJ1-1, with 7 nucleotides matching TRBD1. The CDR3 spans 14 residues. Germline lookup yields CDR1 KGHSH and CDR2 LQKENI. The V gene end was trimmed by 4 bases and the J gene end by 2 bases; junction bases not matched to a gene: 4. This chain's CDR3 is CASSLGQANTEAFF. CDR3 in DNA: TGTGCCAGCTCACTCGGACAGGCCAACACTGAAGCTTTCTTT.

V is TRBV18 and J is TRBJ1-1; weak D call: TRBD1 (5 bases). The CDR3 contains 17 residues. Germline CDR1 KGHSH, CDR2 LQKENI. Trimming removed 8 bases at V and 0 bases at J, with 22 bases between. CDR3 bases: TGTGCCAGCCTTCCCTTCGGGGCAGAGATCCTGAACACTGAAGCTTTCTTT. Protein product: CASLPFGAEILNTEAFF.

The CDR3 reads CASSFRSGKSNQPQHF. The CDR3 DNA reads TGTGCCAGCAGCTTCAGGTCAGGTAAGAGCAATCAGCCCCAGCATTTT. The chain joins TRBV7-9 to TRBJ1-5, with no clear D. V gave up 3 bases and J gave up 1 base, with 13 bases separating them. The CDR3 sequence is 16 residues long. Germline CDR1 SEHNR, CDR2 FQNEAQ (reference sequence).

V usage is TRBV7-2 and J usage is TRBJ1-2; tentatively, D is TRBD1 (6 bases). There are 13 residues in the CDR3. The ends were cut back, 4 bases at V and 1 base at J, with 7 bases in the middle. Germline-derived CDR1 and CDR2 are SGHTA and FQGNSA. CDR3 sequence: CASSWTDNYGYTF. CDR3 bases: TGTGCCAGCAGCTGGACAGATAACTATGGCTACACCTTC.

The chain uses TRBV30 and TRBJ2-5, with D possibly being TRBD2 (5 bases). V dropped 0 bases and J dropped 1 base, with 6 bases sitting between them. CDR1 and CDR2 (germline): GTSNPN, SVGIG (reference sequence). The CDR3 contains 13 residues. The CDR3: CAWSVLVQETQYF. Written as DNA, the CDR3 is TGTGCCTGGAGTGTACTAGTCCAAGAGACCCAGTACTTC.

The chain recombines TRBV12-5 with TRBJ1-5; D is ambiguous. CDR1 and CDR2 (germline): LGHNT, FRNRAP. Between the trimmed V and J ends, which lost 4 bases and 0 bases, there was a span of 16 bases. The CDR3 covers 17 residues. In nucleotides, the CDR3 is TGTGCTAGTGGTTGGACTCAAATGGGATTTAGCAATCAGCCCCAGCATTTT. As protein: CASGWTQMGFSNQPQHF.

The CDR3 protein is CASSQSYRDLGDGYTF. CDR3 in DNA: TGCGCCAGCAGCCAATCCTACCGGGACTTGGGGGATGGCTACACCTTC. The rearrangement uses TRBV4-1 and TRBJ1-2; tentative D call: TRBD1 (5 bases). CDR1 and CDR2 (germline): MGHRA, YSYEKL. Trimming left V 2 bases short and J 6 bases short, with 19 bases between. This CDR3 comprises 16 residues.

V gene TRBV12-5 combines with J gene TRBJ1-1; a weak D match, TRBD1 (6 bases). The CDR3 runs to 17 residues. The germline V gene has CDR1 LGHNT and CDR2 FRNRAP. V was pared by 0 bases and J by 1 base, with 15 bases between. The CDR3, as DNA: TGTGCTAGTGGTTTGGTAATGGGTGGGGGGGCGAACACTGAAGCTTTCTTT. Translation gives CASGLVMGGGANTEAFF.

The chain has TRBV15 and TRBJ1-3; unclear D gene. The CDR3 sequence is 13 residues long. Trimming left V 6 bases short and J 2 bases short, with 8 bases between. Looked up from germline, CDR1 is LNHNV and CDR2 is YYDKDF (reference sequence). The CDR3 DNA is TGTGCCACCAGGCGGAAAACTGGAAACACCATATATTTT. Encoded protein: CATRRKTGNTIYF. Full variable domain (missing parts from reference TRBV15 and TRBJ1-3): DAMVIQNPRYQVTQFGKPVTLSCSQTLNHNVMYWYQQKSSQAPKLLFHYYDKDFNNEADTPDNFQSRRPNTSFCFLDIRSPGLGDTAMYLCATRRKTGNTIYFGEGSWLTVV.

V is TRBV5-1 and J is TRBJ1-3, with TRBD1 identical over 9 bases. Germline V gene data show CDR1 as SGHRS and CDR2 as YFSETQ. The CDR3 loop spans 18 amino acids. The V and J ends lost 4 bases and 0 bases, in that order; junction bases with no gene match: 11. The chain's CDR3 is CASSLLPGTGSSGNTIYF. The DNA for the CDR3 is TGCGCCAGCAGCCTATTGCCCGGGACAGGGAGCTCTGGAAACACCATATATTTT.

The V gene is TRBV9, the J gene TRBJ1-2, with D hard to call. Germline CDR1 reads SGDLS; CDR2 reads YYNGEE. The V gene lost 3 bases and the J gene lost 4 bases, with 13 bases spanning the gap. The CDR3 consists of 14 residues. The CDR3 spells CASSGHLNSYGYTF. The CDR3 bases are TGTGCCAGCAGCGGACACCTAAACAGCTATGGCTACACCTTC.

The CDR3 here is CASSPTNYGYTF. In nucleotides, the CDR3 is TGTGCCAGCAGTCCAACTAACTATGGCTACACCTTC. The chain carries TRBV12-3 or TRBV12-4 and TRBJ1-2; D gene uncertain. Trimming stripped 5 bases from V and 0 bases from J, with 4 bases between. The length of the CDR3 is 12 residues.